What follows are 10 T cell receptor beta chains derived from one specimen sequenced in a study of blood T cell repertoires in COVID-19 (dated by TCRdb to about 2020). To prepare the library, the immunoSEQ multiplex PCR assay was applied. This immuneACCESS table, as held by TCRdb, lists in-frame sequences with V and J called but not all clones. Of the missing ones, under half trace to an unresolved V gene in checked studies; the others have no known cause. The sample includes around 210,000 clones, with roughly 88% observed a single time. The ten largest account for under 15% of the sample. Sequenced material: peripheral blood. These receptors came from a human donor in a cohort sampled during active COVID-19.

V is TRBV6-5 and J is TRBJ2-3; D remains unclear. CDR1 is MNHEY, CDR2 SVGAGI, per germline. This CDR3 is built from 15 residues. Trimming shortened V by 6 bases and J by 2 bases, and 15 bases separated the two germline ends. The DNA for the CDR3 is TGTGCCAGCAGGACCCGGGTCTTTTTCACAGATACGCAGTATTTT. It codes for CASRTRVFFTDTQYF.

The chain is built from TRBV3-1 (or the pseudogene TRBV3-2) and TRBJ2-3, with 10 bases identical to TRBD2. There are 15 residues in the CDR3. Looked up from germline, CDR1 is LGHDT and CDR2 is YNNKEL (reference sequence). V was pared by 6 bases and J by 2 bases, with 5 bases of the junction left unmatched. CDR3 sequence (DNA): TGTGCCAGCAGAGCGGGAGGGGCTCTCACAGATACGCAGTATTTT. Residues: CASRAGGALTDTQYF.

In its sample, this clone was seen once. V usage is TRBV28 and J usage is TRBJ2-1; D might be TRBD2 (7 bases). Trimming pared 5 bases from V and 5 bases from J, leaving 16 bases between. This CDR3 has 15 amino acids. Germline V gene data show CDR1 as MDHEN and CDR2 as SYDVKM. CDR3 sequence (DNA): TGTGCCAGCAGTGTACCTCGGGGGGCCCACAATGAGCAGTTCTTC. It is translated as CASSVPRGAHNEQFF.

The rearrangement joins TRBV13 to TRBJ2-5, with D possibly matching TRBD2 (5 bases). The germline V gene encodes CDR1 PRHDT and CDR2 FYEKMQ (reference sequence). The CDR3 runs 15 residues. Trimming stripped 5 bases from V and 2 bases from J, with 15 bases between. CDR3 coding DNA: TGTGCCAGCAGCGTAGACCGGGGTCAACAAGAGACCCAGTACTTC. Translated, it gives CASSVDRGQQETQYF.

A single count supports this clone. This chain links TRBV6-2 or TRBV6-3 with TRBJ2-1, with D unclear. This CDR3 is built from 15 residues. The V end was cut by 2 bases, the J end by 0 bases, with 8 bases between. From germline, CDR1 is MNHEY and CDR2 SVGEGT. The CDR3 bases are TGTGCCAGCAGTTACGGCCCACACTCCTACAATGAGCAGTTCTTC. Residues: CASSYGPHSYNEQFF.

The chain employs TRBV19 and TRBJ2-3; no definite D call. Germline lookup yields CDR1 LNHDA and CDR2 SQIVND (reference sequence). Between the trimmed V and J ends, which lost 2 bases and 1 base, there was a span of 4 bases. The CDR3 covers 13 residues. The CDR3 loop reads CASSIPGTDTQYF. The CDR3 bases are TGTGCCAGTAGTATACCCGGCACAGATACGCAGTATTTT.

Only a few counts were recorded for this clone. J is TRBJ2-7 and V is TRBV10-2, with 9 nucleotides matching TRBD2. Per the germline V gene, CDR1 is WSHSY and CDR2 is SAAADI. Unmatched junction bases numbered 3, after V lost 4 bases and J lost 2 bases. The CDR3 has 14 residues. Here the CDR3 DNA reads TGCGCCAGCAGTGTGCGGGAGGGGCCCTACGAGCAGTACTTC. It specifies CASSVREGPYEQYF.

CDR3 sequence: CASSLTGAGTDTQYF. CDR3 in DNA: TGTGCCAGCAGCCTCACAGGGGCAGGCACAGATACGCAGTATTTT. The chain employs TRBV11-3 and TRBJ2-3; 7 bases agree with TRBD1. CDR3 length: 15 residues. The germline V gene encodes CDR1 SGHNT and CDR2 YENEEA. J was trimmed by 1 base and V by 5 bases; bases with no gene match: 6.

J is TRBJ2-3 and V is TRBV28; the D gene is possibly TRBD2 (5 bases). CDR3 length: 14 residues. Trimming cost V 3 bases and J 5 bases, with 12 bases left between them. CDR1 MDHEN and CDR2 SYDVKM come from the germline V gene. The CDR3 sequence is CASSLAQGLDTQYF. Written as DNA, the CDR3 is TGTGCCAGCAGTTTGGCCCAAGGACTAGATACGCAGTATTTT.

J is TRBJ2-2 and V is TRBV18; a weak D match, TRBD2 (5 bases). Germline-derived CDR1 and CDR2 are KGHSH and LQKENI. The V end lost 5 bases, the J end lost 6 bases, and 10 bases lay between the germline ends. The CDR3 length is 13 residues. CDR3 amino acids: CASSDYKAGELFF. The CDR3 region has the DNA TGTGCCAGCTCAGACTACAAGGCCGGGGAGCTGTTTTTT.